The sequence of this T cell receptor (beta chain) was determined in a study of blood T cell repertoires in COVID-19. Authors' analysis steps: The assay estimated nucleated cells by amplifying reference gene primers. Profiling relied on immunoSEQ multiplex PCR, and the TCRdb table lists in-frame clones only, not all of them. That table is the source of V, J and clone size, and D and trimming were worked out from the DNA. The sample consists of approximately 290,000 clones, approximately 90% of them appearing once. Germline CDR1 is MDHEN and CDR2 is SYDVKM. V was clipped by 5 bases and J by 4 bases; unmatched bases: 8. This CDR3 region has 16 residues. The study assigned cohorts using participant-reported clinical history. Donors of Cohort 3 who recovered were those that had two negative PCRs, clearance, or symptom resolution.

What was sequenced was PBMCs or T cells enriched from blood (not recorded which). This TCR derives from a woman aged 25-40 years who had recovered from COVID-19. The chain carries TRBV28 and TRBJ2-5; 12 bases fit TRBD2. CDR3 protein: CASSPYGLAGTETQYF. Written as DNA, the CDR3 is TGTGCCAGCAGTCCATACGGACTAGCGGGGACAGAGACCCAGTACTTC.